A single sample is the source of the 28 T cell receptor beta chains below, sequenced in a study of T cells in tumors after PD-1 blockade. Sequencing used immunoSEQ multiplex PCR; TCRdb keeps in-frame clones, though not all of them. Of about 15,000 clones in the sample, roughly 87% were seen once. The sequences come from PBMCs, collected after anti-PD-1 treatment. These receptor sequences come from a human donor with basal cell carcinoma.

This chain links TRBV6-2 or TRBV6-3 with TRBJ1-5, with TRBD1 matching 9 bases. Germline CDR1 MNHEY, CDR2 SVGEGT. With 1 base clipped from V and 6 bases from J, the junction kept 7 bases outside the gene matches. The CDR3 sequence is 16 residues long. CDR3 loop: CASSYLDRGGGQPQHF. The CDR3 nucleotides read TGTGCCAGCAGTTACTTGGACAGGGGAGGGGGTCAGCCCCAGCATTTT.

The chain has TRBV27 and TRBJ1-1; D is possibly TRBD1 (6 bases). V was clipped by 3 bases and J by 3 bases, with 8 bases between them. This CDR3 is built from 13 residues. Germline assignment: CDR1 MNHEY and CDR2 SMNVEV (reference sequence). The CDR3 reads CASSFSGDTEAFF. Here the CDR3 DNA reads TGTGCCAGCAGTTTTTCAGGGGACACTGAAGCTTTCTTT.

The CDR3 here is CASSLPVGYEQYF. The CDR3 DNA is TGTGCCAGCAGCTTACCAGTTGGCTACGAGCAGTACTTC. The chain uses TRBV7-2 and TRBJ2-7; D gene uncertain. The length of the CDR3 is 13 residues. Trimming pared 2 bases from V and 3 bases from J, leaving 8 bases between. Germline CDR1 is SGHTA and CDR2 is FQGNSA.

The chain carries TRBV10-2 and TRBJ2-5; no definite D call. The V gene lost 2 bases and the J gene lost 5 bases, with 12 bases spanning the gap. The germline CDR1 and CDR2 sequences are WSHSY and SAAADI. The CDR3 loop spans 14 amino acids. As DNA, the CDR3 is TGCGCCAGCAGTGAGCCAGGAGTGGTGGAGACCCAGTACTTC. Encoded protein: CASSEPGVVETQYF.

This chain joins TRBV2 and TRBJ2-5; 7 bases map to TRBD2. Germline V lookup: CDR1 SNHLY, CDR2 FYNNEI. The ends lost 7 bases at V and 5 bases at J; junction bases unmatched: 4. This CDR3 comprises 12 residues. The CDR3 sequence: CASTPGRETQYF. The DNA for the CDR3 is TGTGCCAGCACCCCCGGGAGGGAGACCCAGTACTTC.

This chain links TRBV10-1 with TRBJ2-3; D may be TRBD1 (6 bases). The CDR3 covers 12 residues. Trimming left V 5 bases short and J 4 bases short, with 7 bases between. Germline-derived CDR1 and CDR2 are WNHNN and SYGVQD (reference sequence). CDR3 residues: CASSTGSDTQYF. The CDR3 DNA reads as TGCGCCAGCAGTACAGGGTCAGATACGCAGTATTTT.

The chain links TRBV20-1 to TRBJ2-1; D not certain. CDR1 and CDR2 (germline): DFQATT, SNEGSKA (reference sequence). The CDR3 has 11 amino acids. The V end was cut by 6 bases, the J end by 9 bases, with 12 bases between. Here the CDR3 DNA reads TGCAGTGCATACGTGGGAACTGAGCAGTTCTTC. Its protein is CSAYVGTEQFF.

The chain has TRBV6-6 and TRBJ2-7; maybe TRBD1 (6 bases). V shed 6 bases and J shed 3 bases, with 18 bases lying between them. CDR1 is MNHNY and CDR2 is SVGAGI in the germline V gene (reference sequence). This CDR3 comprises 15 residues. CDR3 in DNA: TGTGCCAGCAGAGGAGAGGTGGGGGCTGTCTACGAGCAGTACTTC. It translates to CASRGEVGAVYEQYF.

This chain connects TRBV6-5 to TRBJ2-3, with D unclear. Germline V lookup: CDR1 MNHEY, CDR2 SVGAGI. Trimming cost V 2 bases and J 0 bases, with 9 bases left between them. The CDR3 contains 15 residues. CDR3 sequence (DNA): TGTGCCAGCAGTTACATGGGAAGTAGCACAGATACGCAGTATTTT. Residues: CASSYMGSSTDTQYF.

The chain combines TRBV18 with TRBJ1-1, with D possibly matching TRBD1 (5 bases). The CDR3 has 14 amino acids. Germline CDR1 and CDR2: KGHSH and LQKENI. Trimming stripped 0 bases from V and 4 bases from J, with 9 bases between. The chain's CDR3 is CASSPPRDLTEAFF. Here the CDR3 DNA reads TGTGCCAGCTCACCACCACGGGACCTCACTGAAGCTTTCTTT.

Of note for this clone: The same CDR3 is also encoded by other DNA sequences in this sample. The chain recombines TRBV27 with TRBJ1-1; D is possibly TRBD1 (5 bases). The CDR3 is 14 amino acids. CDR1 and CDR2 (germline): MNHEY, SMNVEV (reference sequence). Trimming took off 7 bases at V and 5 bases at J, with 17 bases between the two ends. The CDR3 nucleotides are TGTGCCAGCAAACTGGGGCCAACGTGGACTGAAGCTTTCTTT. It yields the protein CASKLGPTWTEAFF.

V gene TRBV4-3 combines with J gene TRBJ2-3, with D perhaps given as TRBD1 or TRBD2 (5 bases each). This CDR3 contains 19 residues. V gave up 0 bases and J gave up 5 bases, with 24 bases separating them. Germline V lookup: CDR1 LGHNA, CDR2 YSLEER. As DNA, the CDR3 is TGCGCCAGCAGCCAAGATGCCGCGAGGGGTAAAAAAAAAGGAGATACGCAGTATTTT. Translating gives CASSQDAARGKKKGDTQYF.

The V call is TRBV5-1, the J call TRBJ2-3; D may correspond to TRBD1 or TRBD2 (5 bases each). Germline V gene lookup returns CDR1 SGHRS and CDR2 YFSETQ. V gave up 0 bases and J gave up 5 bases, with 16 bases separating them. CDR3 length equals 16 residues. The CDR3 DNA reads TGCGCCAGCAGCTTGGGCAATGGGGCAGGGAGAGATACGCAGTATTTT. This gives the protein CASSLGNGAGRDTQYF.

The chain's CDR3 is CASVEDRGGYGELFF. CDR3 DNA: TGTGCTAGTGTCGAGGACAGGGGCGGGTACGGGGAGCTGTTTTTT. The rearrangement uses TRBV12-5 and TRBJ2-2; 9 nucleotides align to TRBD1. The CDR3 contains 15 residues. The V gene's germline CDR1 is LGHNT and CDR2 FRNRAP. Germline trimming cut 7 bases from V and 7 bases from J; bases unmatched to any gene: 10. The whole variable domain, remainder taken from reference TRBV12-5 and TRBJ2-2, is DARVTQTPRHKVTEMGQEVTMRCQPILGHNTVFWYRQTMMQGLELLAYFRNRAPLDDSGMPKDRFSAEMPDATLATLKIQPSEPRDSAVYFCASVEDRGGYGELFFGEGSRLTVL.

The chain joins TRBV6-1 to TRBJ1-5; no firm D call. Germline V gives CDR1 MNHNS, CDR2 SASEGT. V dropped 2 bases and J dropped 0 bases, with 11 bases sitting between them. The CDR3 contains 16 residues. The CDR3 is CASSESMADSNQPQHF. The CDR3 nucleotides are TGTGCCAGCAGTGAATCCATGGCGGATAGCAATCAGCCCCAGCATTTT.

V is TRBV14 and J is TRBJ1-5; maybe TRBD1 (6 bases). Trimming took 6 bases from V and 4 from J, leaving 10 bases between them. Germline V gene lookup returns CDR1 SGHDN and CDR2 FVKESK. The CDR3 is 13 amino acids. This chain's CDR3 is CASSRTVNQPQHF. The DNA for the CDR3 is TGTGCCAGCAGTCGGACAGTTAATCAGCCCCAGCATTTT.

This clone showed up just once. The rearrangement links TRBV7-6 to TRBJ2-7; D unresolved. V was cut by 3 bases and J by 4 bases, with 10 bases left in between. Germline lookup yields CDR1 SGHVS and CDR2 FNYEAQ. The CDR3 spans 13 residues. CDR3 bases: TGTGCCAGCAGCTTGGCCGCTCAGTACGAGCAGTACTTC. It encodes CASSLAAQYEQYF.

The CDR3 reads CASSVRADRFGNTIYF. CDR3 nucleotide sequence: TGTGCCAGCAGCGTTAGGGCGGACCGGTTCGGAAACACCATATATTTT. This chain uses TRBV9 with TRBJ1-3; D unclear. Between the trimmed V and J ends, which lost 2 bases and 4 bases, there was a span of 16 bases. Per the germline V gene, CDR1 is SGDLS and CDR2 is YYNGEE. The CDR3 is 16 amino acids.

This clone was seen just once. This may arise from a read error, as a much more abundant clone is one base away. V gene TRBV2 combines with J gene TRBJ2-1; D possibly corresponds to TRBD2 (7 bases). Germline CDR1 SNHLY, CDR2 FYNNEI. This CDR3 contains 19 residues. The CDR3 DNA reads TGTGCCAGCTGTGAAGGGGGGGCGCGGGCGGGGAGCTCCTACAATGAGCAGTTCTTC. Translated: CASCEGGARAGSSYNEQFF.

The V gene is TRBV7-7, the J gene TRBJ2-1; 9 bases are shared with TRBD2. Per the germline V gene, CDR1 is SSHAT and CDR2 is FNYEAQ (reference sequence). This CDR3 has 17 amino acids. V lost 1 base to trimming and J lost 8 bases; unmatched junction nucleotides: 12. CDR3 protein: CASSLGPGTSSSHEQFF. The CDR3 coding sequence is TGTGCCAGCAGCTTAGGACCAGGGACTAGCTCCAGCCATGAGCAGTTCTTC.

CDR3 coding DNA: TGTGCCAGTAGTATTTTTACAGGGCAGTCGGTACGCACGAATGAGCAGTTCTTC. Translated: CASSIFTGQSVRTNEQFF. V and J are TRBV19 and TRBJ2-1; D is perhaps TRBD1 (6 bases). The CDR3 has 18 residues. CDR1 is LNHDA, CDR2 SQIVND, per germline (reference sequence). Deletions cut 3 bases from V and 7 bases from J, with 25 bases between. Drawing the rest from reference TRBV19 and TRBJ2-1, the complete variable domain is DGGITQSPKYLFRKEGQNVTLSCEQNLNHDAMYWYRQDPGQGLRLIYYSQIVNDFQKGDIAEGYSVSREKKESFPLTVTSAQKNPTAFYLCASSIFTGQSVRTNEQFFGPGTRLTVL.

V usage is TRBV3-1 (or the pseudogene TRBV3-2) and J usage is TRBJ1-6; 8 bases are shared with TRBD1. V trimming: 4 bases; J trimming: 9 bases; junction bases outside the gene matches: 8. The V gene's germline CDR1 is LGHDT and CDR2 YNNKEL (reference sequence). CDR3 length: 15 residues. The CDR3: CASSRGQGMGSPLHF. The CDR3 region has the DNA TGTGCCAGCAGCCGTGGACAGGGAATGGGTTCACCCCTCCACTTT.

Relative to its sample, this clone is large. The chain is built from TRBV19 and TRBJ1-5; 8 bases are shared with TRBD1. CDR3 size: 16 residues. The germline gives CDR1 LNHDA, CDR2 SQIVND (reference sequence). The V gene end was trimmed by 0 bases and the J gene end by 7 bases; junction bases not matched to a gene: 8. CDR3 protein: CASSIDWTGYLQPQHF. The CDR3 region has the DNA TGTGCCAGTAGTATAGATTGGACAGGGTACTTGCAGCCCCAGCATTTT.

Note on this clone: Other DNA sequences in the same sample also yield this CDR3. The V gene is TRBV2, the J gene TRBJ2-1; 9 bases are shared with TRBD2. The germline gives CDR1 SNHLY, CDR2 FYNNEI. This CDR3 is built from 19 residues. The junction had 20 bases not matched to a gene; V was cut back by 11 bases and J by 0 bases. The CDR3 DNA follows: TGTGCCCCCTGTGACGGGGGGGCGCGGGAGGGGAGCTCCTACAATGAGCAGTTCTTC. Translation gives CAPCDGGAREGSSYNEQFF.

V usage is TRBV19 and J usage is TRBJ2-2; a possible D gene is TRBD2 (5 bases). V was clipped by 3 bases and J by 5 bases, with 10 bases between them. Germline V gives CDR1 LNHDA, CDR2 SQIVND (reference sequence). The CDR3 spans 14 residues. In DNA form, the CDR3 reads TGTGCCAGTAGTATTTCAACTAGAACCGGGGAGCTGTTTTTT. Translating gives CASSISTRTGELFF. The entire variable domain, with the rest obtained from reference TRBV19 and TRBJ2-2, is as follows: DGGITQSPKYLFRKEGQNVTLSCEQNLNHDAMYWYRQDPGQGLRLIYYSQIVNDFQKGDIAEGYSVSREKKESFPLTVTSAQKNPTAFYLCASSISTRTGELFFGEGSRLTVL.

The CDR3 region is CASSQEPGDGNTIYF. Written as DNA, the CDR3 is TGCGCCAGCAGCCAAGAGCCGGGGGACGGAAACACCATATATTTT. This chain joins TRBV4-1 and TRBJ1-3, with D possibly matching TRBD1 (5 bases). CDR3 length: 15 amino acids. Germline V gives CDR1 MGHRA, CDR2 YSYEKL. V dropped 0 bases and J dropped 4 bases, with 10 bases sitting between them.

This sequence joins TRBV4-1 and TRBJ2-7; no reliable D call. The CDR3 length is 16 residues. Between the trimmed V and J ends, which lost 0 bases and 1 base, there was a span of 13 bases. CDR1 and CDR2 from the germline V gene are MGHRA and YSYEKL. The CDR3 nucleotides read TGCGCCAGCAGCCAAGATCCTATGAGAAAATCCTACGAGCAGTACTTC. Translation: CASSQDPMRKSYEQYF.

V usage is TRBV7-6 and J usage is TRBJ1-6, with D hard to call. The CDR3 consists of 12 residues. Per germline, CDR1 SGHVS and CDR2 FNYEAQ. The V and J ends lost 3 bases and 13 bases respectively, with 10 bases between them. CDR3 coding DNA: TGTGCCAGCAGCTTGGACCTTGGCCCCCTCCACTTT. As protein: CASSLDLGPLHF.